These T cell receptor beta chains were read from a single sample in a study of blood T cell repertoires in COVID-19. Profiled with immunoSEQ multiplex PCR; TCRdb holds only in-frame clones, not every one. This table has roughly 260,000 clones, approximately 82% appearing once. Material: peripheral blood. These TCRs come from an elderly woman with active or convalescent COVID-19. CDR3s include the opening cysteine and the closing phenylalanine or tryptophan. Each record gives: V gene, J gene, clone size, D gene, CDR3 protein, CDR3 DNA. A D gene is named only where the DNA matches it firmly. Clone size is shown for a subset of rows, as once, few, many or a class of expanded clone.

V: TRBV24-1
J: TRBJ2-1
size: .
D: .
CDR3: CATSAYGRNEQFF
DNA: TGTGCCACCAGTGCCTATGGGAGGAATGAGCAGTTCTTC

V: TRBV15
J: TRBJ2-7
size: .
D: .
CDR3: CATSREYSYEQYF
DNA: TGTGCCACCAGCAGAGAGTATTCCTACGAGCAGTACTTC

V: TRBV28
J: TRBJ1-2
size: .
D: TRBD1
CDR3: CASSLSARGRYGYTF
DNA: TGTGCCAGCAGTTTATCGGCGAGGGGGCGGTATGGCTACACCTTC

V: TRBV28
J: TRBJ2-1
size: .
D: TRBD2
CDR3: CASSSPGTSGYNEQFF
DNA: TGTGCCAGCAGTTCCCCCGGGACTAGCGGCTACAATGAGCAGTTCTTC

V: TRBV3-1/TRBV3-2
J: TRBJ1-6
size: .
D: TRBD1
CDR3: CASSQDRAPLHF
DNA: TGTGCCAGCAGCCAGGACAGGGCTCCCCTCCACTTT

V: TRBV19
J: TRBJ2-5
size: .
D: .
CDR3: CASGQRVGTQYF
DNA: TGTGCCAGCGGACAGCGAGTAGGGACCCAGTACTTC

V: TRBV6-5
J: TRBJ2-7
size: .
D: TRBD2
CDR3: CASSLGGRGRYEQYF
DNA: TGTGCCAGCAGTCTAGGCGGGAGGGGTAGATACGAGCAGTACTTC

V: TRBV19
J: TRBJ1-3
size: .
D: .
CDR3: CASGGGIDSGNTIYF
DNA: TGTGCCAGTGGGGGGGGGATCGACTCTGGAAACACCATATATTTT

V: TRBV4-1
J: TRBJ2-1
size: .
D: .
CDR3: CASSQDLAVHNEQFF
DNA: TGCGCCAGCAGCCAAGATCTAGCAGTCCACAATGAGCAGTTCTTC

V: TRBV18
J: TRBJ1-3
size: .
D: .
CDR3: CASSPPSRTGHSGNTIYF
DNA: TGTGCCAGCTCACCACCGTCCAGAACAGGGCACTCTGGAAACACCATATATTTT

V: TRBV5-6
J: TRBJ2-1
size: .
D: .
CDR3: CASSFRSYPSNEQFF
DNA: TGTGCCAGCAGCTTCCGTAGTTACCCGTCCAATGAGCAGTTCTTC

V: TRBV28
J: TRBJ2-7
size: once
D: TRBD1
CDR3: CASSTDRGISYEQYF
DNA: TGTGCCAGCAGTACCGACAGGGGGATTTCCTACGAGCAGTACTTC

V: TRBV16
J: TRBJ1-1
size: .
D: TRBD1
CDR3: CASSHSTGVNTEAFF
DNA: TGTGCCAGCAGCCATTCGACAGGGGTGAACACTGAAGCTTTCTTT

V: TRBV5-4
J: TRBJ2-3
size: few
D: TRBD1
CDR3: CASSGGTGVTDTQYF
DNA: TGTGCCAGCAGTGGGGGGACAGGGGTTACAGATACGCAGTATTTT

V: TRBV5-1
J: TRBJ2-7
size: .
D: TRBD2
CDR3: CASSSGGLAGSRQYF
DNA: TGCGCCAGCAGTTCCGGTGGACTAGCGGGCTCCCGGCAGTACTTC

V: TRBV2
J: TRBJ1-2
size: .
D: .
CDR3: CASSGGAGDYGYTF
DNA: TGTGCCAGCAGTGGGGGAGCTGGTGACTATGGCTACACCTTC

V: TRBV27
J: TRBJ1-1
size: many
D: TRBD1
CDR3: CASSPIDRGTEAFF
DNA: TGTGCCAGCAGTCCTATAGACAGGGGTACTGAAGCTTTCTTT

V: TRBV5-5
J: TRBJ2-7
size: .
D: TRBD2
CDR3: CASSWGLAVEQYF
DNA: TGTGCCAGCAGCTGGGGACTAGCCGTCGAGCAGTACTTC

V: TRBV5-1
J: TRBJ2-7
size: .
D: TRBD1
CDR3: CASAKDRVESYF
DNA: TGCGCCAGCGCCAAGGACAGGGTTGAGTCGTACTTC

V: TRBV27
J: TRBJ1-5
size: many
D: .
CDR3: CASSFSGVDQPQHF
DNA: TGTGCCAGCAGTTTCTCAGGGGTCGATCAGCCCCAGCATTTT

V: TRBV3-1/TRBV3-2
J: TRBJ1-5
size: once
D: TRBD1
CDR3: CASSPGGSNQPQHF
DNA: TGTGCCAGCAGCCCAGGGGGAAGCAATCAGCCCCAGCATTTT

V: TRBV5-1
J: TRBJ2-7
size: .
D: .
CDR3: CASSLEFTAGWAYEQYF
DNA: TGCGCCAGCAGCTTGGAATTTACGGCAGGGTGGGCCTACGAGCAGTACTTC

V: TRBV2
J: TRBJ1-5
size: .
D: .
CDR3: CASSRQFSNQPQHF
DNA: TGTGCCAGCAGCCGACAGTTTAGCAATCAGCCCCAGCATTTT

V: TRBV28
J: TRBJ1-5
size: once
D: .
CDR3: CASAMGRGRVQPQHF
DNA: TGTGCCAGCGCCATGGGCAGGGGACGAGTTCAGCCCCAGCATTTT

V: TRBV28
J: TRBJ2-1
size: .
D: .
CDR3: CASSLISGSYNEQFF
DNA: TGTGCCAGCAGTTTAATCTCGGGCTCCTACAATGAGCAGTTCTTC

V: TRBV7-2
J: TRBJ1-5
size: .
D: .
CDR3: CASSLDSGQPQHF
DNA: TGTGCCAGCAGCTTAGATTCGGGTCAGCCCCAGCATTTT